These T cell receptor beta chains were read from a single sample in a study of beta chain features in type 1 diabetes. Assay: immunoSEQ multiplex PCR; the TCRdb copy retains only in-frame clones and omits some. This sample has around 240,000 clones, with 16% found just once. The sequenced sample consisted of naive CD4+ T cells from blood. The receptors here all came from a man aged 25 to 40 with type 1 diabetes. Both conserved end residues are part of each CDR3. The order of the fields is CDR3 DNA, CDR3 protein, J gene, clone size, V gene, D gene. The D gene is left open where the match is weak. Clone size, where shown, is once, few, many, or a class for clones that have expanded.

CDR3nt: TGTGCCAGCAGCGTAGATGGCAATGAGCAGTTCTTC
CDR3aa: CASSVDGNEQFF
j_gene: TRBJ2-1
abundance: .
v_gene: TRBV9
d_gene: .

CDR3nt: TGTGCCAGCTCACCCGCAGGGAGCTCCTACGAGCAGTACTTC
CDR3aa: CASSPAGSSYEQYF
j_gene: TRBJ2-7
abundance: few
v_gene: TRBV18
d_gene: .

CDR3nt: TGTGCCAGCAGCTTGGTTGGGAACAATGAGCAGTTCTTC
CDR3aa: CASSLVGNNEQFF
j_gene: TRBJ2-1
abundance: .
v_gene: TRBV5-6
d_gene: .

CDR3nt: TGTGCCAGCAGCTTAGAAGACACCGGGGAGCTGTTTTTT
CDR3aa: CASSLEDTGELFF
j_gene: TRBJ2-2
abundance: .
v_gene: TRBV7-9
d_gene: .

CDR3nt: TGTGCCAGCAGCCTACGACTAGCGGCTCAAGGTCGGAATGAGCAGTTCTTC
CDR3aa: CASSLRLAAQGRNEQFF
j_gene: TRBJ2-1
abundance: .
v_gene: TRBV27
d_gene: TRBD2

CDR3nt: TGCAGCACTAAACGGGCTAGCGGGGATATAGAGCAGTTCTTC
CDR3aa: CSTKRASGDIEQFF
j_gene: TRBJ2-1
abundance: few
v_gene: TRBV29-1
d_gene: TRBD2

CDR3nt: TGTGCCAGCAGTTTATGGGCCGGGGCCAACGTCCTGACTTTC
CDR3aa: CASSLWAGANVLTF
j_gene: TRBJ2-6
abundance: few
v_gene: TRBV27
d_gene: .

CDR3nt: TGTGCCAGCAGTGTGATGACAGATTATCCCTACAATGAGCAGTTCTTC
CDR3aa: CASSVMTDYPYNEQFF
j_gene: TRBJ2-1
abundance: .
v_gene: TRBV6-1
d_gene: .

CDR3nt: TGTGCCAGCAGTGAACAGGGTGGGAGCTCCTACAATGAGCAGTTCTTC
CDR3aa: CASSEQGGSSYNEQFF
j_gene: TRBJ2-1
abundance: .
v_gene: TRBV2
d_gene: .

CDR3nt: TGCGCCAGCAGCCTGGGCCCCGGGGGCTACACCTTC
CDR3aa: CASSLGPGGYTF
j_gene: TRBJ1-2
abundance: few
v_gene: TRBV4-1
d_gene: .

CDR3nt: TGCAGTGCAGCCCGGCTTGAAGCTTTCTTT
CDR3aa: CSAARLEAFF
j_gene: TRBJ1-1
abundance: .
v_gene: TRBV20-1
d_gene: .

CDR3nt: TGTGCCAGCAGTTACTCGCGGAGCGGGAGTACGGGCGAGCAGTACTTC
CDR3aa: CASSYSRSGSTGEQYF
j_gene: TRBJ2-7
abundance: .
v_gene: TRBV6-5
d_gene: TRBD2

CDR3nt: TGTGCCAGCAGGTTGGGACTAGCGGGATTCAATGAGCAGTTCTTC
CDR3aa: CASRLGLAGFNEQFF
j_gene: TRBJ2-1
abundance: few
v_gene: TRBV7-9
d_gene: TRBD2

CDR3nt: TGTGCCAGCAGCGTAGGGCTAGCGGGAGCAGGAGAGCAGTTCTTC
CDR3aa: CASSVGLAGAGEQFF
j_gene: TRBJ2-1
abundance: few
v_gene: TRBV9
d_gene: TRBD2

CDR3nt: TGCAGCGGTTCCTGGGTTGGGACAGGGGGCGCCGAGCAGTACTTC
CDR3aa: CSGSWVGTGGAEQYF
j_gene: TRBJ2-7
abundance: .
v_gene: TRBV29-1
d_gene: TRBD1

CDR3nt: TGCGCCAGCAGCCATCTTATATATCAGACGGAGCAGTTCTTC
CDR3aa: CASSHLIYQTEQFF
j_gene: TRBJ2-1
abundance: .
v_gene: TRBV4-1
d_gene: .

CDR3nt: TGTGCCAGCAGTGATAAGGCTAGCGGGACACTACTGAATGAGCAGTTCTTC
CDR3aa: CASSDKASGTLLNEQFF
j_gene: TRBJ2-1
abundance: .
v_gene: TRBV6-4
d_gene: TRBD2

CDR3nt: TGTGCCAGCAGCCAAGATGTTAGGGGGGAAGAAAAACTGTTTTTT
CDR3aa: CASSQDVRGEEKLFF
j_gene: TRBJ1-4
abundance: .
v_gene: TRBV4-2
d_gene: .

CDR3nt: TGTGCCAGCAGGGGCGGACGGATGTACGAGCAGTACTTC
CDR3aa: CASRGGRMYEQYF
j_gene: TRBJ2-7
abundance: .
v_gene: TRBV28
d_gene: .

CDR3nt: TGCGCCAGCACGTGGGTCATGAACACTGAAGCTTTCTTT
CDR3aa: CASTWVMNTEAFF
j_gene: TRBJ1-1
abundance: few
v_gene: TRBV5-1
d_gene: .

CDR3nt: TGCAGTGCTAGACGCGAGCAGTACTTC
CDR3aa: CSARREQYF
j_gene: TRBJ2-7
abundance: .
v_gene: TRBV20-1
d_gene: .

CDR3nt: TGCGCCAGCAGTCTGACTGTAGACGTTCAGTCTAGCACAGATACGCAGTATTTT
CDR3aa: CASSLTVDVQSSTDTQYF
j_gene: TRBJ2-3
abundance: .
v_gene: TRBV23-1
d_gene: .

CDR3nt: TGTGCCAGCAGCTCTCTCGGGAGTGGGGCCAACGTCCTGACTTTC
CDR3aa: CASSSLGSGANVLTF
j_gene: TRBJ2-6
abundance: .
v_gene: TRBV11-2
d_gene: .

CDR3nt: TGTGCCATCGACAGGGAAGAAATGGCCAAAAACATTCAGTACTTC
CDR3aa: CAIDREEMAKNIQYF
j_gene: TRBJ2-4
abundance: .
v_gene: TRBV9
d_gene: TRBD1

CDR3nt: TGTGCCAGCAGTGGGTTCAGAGATACGCAGTATTTT
CDR3aa: CASSGFRDTQYF
j_gene: TRBJ2-3
abundance: few
v_gene: TRBV2
d_gene: .

CDR3nt: TGTGCCAGCGTCGACGGTGGCAGGGCCTACGAGCAGTACTTC
CDR3aa: CASVDGGRAYEQYF
j_gene: TRBJ2-7
abundance: .
v_gene: TRBV28
d_gene: .

CDR3nt: TGTGCCAGCAGTTACTCCGGACAGGGGAACTATGGCTACACCTTC
CDR3aa: CASSYSGQGNYGYTF
j_gene: TRBJ1-2
abundance: few
v_gene: TRBV6-5
d_gene: TRBD1

CDR3nt: TGTGCCAGCAGCCGAGGGACTAGCGGGAGTATTAACGAGCAGTACTTC
CDR3aa: CASSRGTSGSINEQYF
j_gene: TRBJ2-7
abundance: few
v_gene: TRBV7-2
d_gene: TRBD2

CDR3nt: TGTGCCAGCAGTAACCACTATGGCTACACCTTC
CDR3aa: CASSNHYGYTF
j_gene: TRBJ1-2
abundance: .
v_gene: TRBV28
d_gene: .